This T cell receptor (beta chain) was profiled in a study of patients and donors after allogeneic stem cell transplantation. TCRdb reprocessed the RT-PCR reads with MiXCR, giving one entry per CDR3 protein. This sample has over 150,000 distinct CDR3 sequences, with approximately 41% found just once. The CDR3 contains 14 residues. V dropped 2 bases and J dropped 6 bases, with 14 bases sitting between them. The germline CDR1 and CDR2 sequences are SGHRS and YFSETQ. This clonotype was detected only a few times. The clonotype comes from a human donor who was either an allogeneic HSCT recipient or a stem cell or donor lymphocyte infusion donor (not recorded which). It is not recorded whose cells these are; they may come from a transplant donor. Sequenced input: blood, either unsorted or a sorted T cell fraction (not recorded which). The chain links TRBV5-1 to TRBJ2-5; possibly TRBD1 for D (6 bases). CDR3 in amino acids: CASSLETGFKTQYF. CDR3 nucleotides: TGCGCCAGCAGCTTAGAAACAGGGTTTAAGACCCAGTACTTC.